These T cell receptor beta chains were read from a single sample in a study of cytomegalovirus exposure and HLA in healthy donors. Some clones are missing from TCRdb's copy, which holds only in-frame ones; the method was immunoSEQ multiplex PCR. The sample has 200,000 to 250,000 clones; 75% to 85% are singletons. Sequenced input: PBMCs. These receptors were taken from a woman between 35 and 50 years old in good health and CMV-seronegative. The CDR3 runs from the conserved cysteine through the conserved F or W. A D gene is named only where the DNA matches it firmly. Clone size is stated in some rows and not others, as once, few, many or a class when expanded.

TRBJ2-7	TRBD1	TRBV18	NA	TGTGCCAGCTCACCGCCCCAGACAGGGCGACGCTACGAGCAGTACTTC	CASSPPQTGRRYEQYF
TRBJ1-5	TRBD1	TRBV4-1	once	TGCGCCAGCAGCCAAGGACAGGGGGCGCCTATCGGACAGCCCCAGCATTTT	CASSQGQGAPIGQPQHF
TRBJ2-2	TRBD1	TRBV28	NA	TGTGCCAGCAGTTTTTATCAGGGGGTCTGGACCGGGGAGCTGTTTTTT	CASSFYQGVWTGELFF
TRBJ2-1	TRBD2	TRBV9	NA	TGTGCCAGCAGCGTAAAGTGGTCGGCGGGAGGGCCATACAATGAGCAGTTCTTC	CASSVKWSAGGPYNEQFF
TRBJ1-5	NA	TRBV5-1	NA	TGCGCCAGCAGCTTGCAGGGGAATCAGCCCCAGCATTTT	CASSLQGNQPQHF
TRBJ2-1	TRBD1	TRBV4-1	few	TGCGCCAGCAGCCAAGAAGGGGGCAGGGTCCCAATAACATTCAATGAGCAGTTCTTC	CASSQEGGRVPITFNEQFF
TRBJ2-1	TRBD1	TRBV27	NA	TGTGCCAGCAGTTTCCGGACAGGGGGCTGGGATGAGCAGTTCTTC	CASSFRTGGWDEQFF
TRBJ2-1	NA	TRBV12-5	NA	TGTGCTAGTGGTTTGGATAGAGGTGAGCAGTTCTTC	CASGLDRGEQFF
TRBJ1-6	NA	TRBV6-5	NA	TGTGCCAGCAGTTACACTGGTTCCGATAATTCACCCCTCCACTTT	CASSYTGSDNSPLHF
TRBJ2-7	TRBD2	TRBV27	NA	TGTGCCAGCAGTTCGACGGGACTAGCGGGAGGTTCGGAGAACTTC	CASSSTGLAGGSENF
TRBJ2-7	NA	TRBV5-1	NA	TGCGCCAGCAGCACGACTAGAATATCATCATCCTACGAGCAGTACTTC	CASSTTRISSSYEQYF
TRBJ1-1	TRBD1	TRBV7-2	NA	TGTGCCAGCAGCCCCCCAGGGAGACAGGGGGGGATGAGAAACACTGAAGCTTTCTTT	CASSPPGRQGGMRNTEAFF
TRBJ1-1	NA	TRBV28	NA	TGTGCCAGCACTCTTGGACAGCGTGAAGCTTTCTTT	CASTLGQREAFF
TRBJ2-5	TRBD1	TRBV5-1	NA	TGCGCCAGCAAGGGGGACAGGGGAGGTTCGGGAGAGACCCAGTACTTC	CASKGDRGGSGETQYF
TRBJ2-3	TRBD2	TRBV10-3	NA	TGTGCCAGCAGTGAAGGAGCGGGGAGCACAGATACGCAGTATTTT	CASSEGAGSTDTQYF
TRBJ1-2	NA	TRBV28	NA	TGTGCCAGCAGCGTTGACGGGGCCTGGGGGGACTATGGCTACACCTTC	CASSVDGAWGDYGYTF
TRBJ2-2	NA	TRBV28	few	TGTGCCAGCAGTGCCAGGGCAGCCGGGGAGCTGTTTTTT	CASSARAAGELFF
TRBJ2-7	TRBD2	TRBV19	few	TGTGCCAGTAGTCGGGAGGGCCGGTCCTCCTACGAGCAGTACTTC	CASSREGRSSYEQYF
TRBJ2-1	TRBD2	TRBV28	NA	TGTGCCAGCAGCCTGTTGTCTAGCGGGGGCCCCCACAATGAGCAGTTCTTC	CASSLLSSGGPHNEQFF
TRBJ2-2	NA	TRBV7-9	once	TGTGCCAGCAGCTTCCAGCGCCCAGGGGCCGGGGAGCTGTTTTTT	CASSFQRPGAGELFF
TRBJ1-1	NA	TRBV25-1	NA	TGTGCCAGCAGGGACAGTGCGGGTCCAGCTTTCTTT	CASRDSAGPAFF
TRBJ1-1	NA	TRBV30	NA	TGTGCCCAACGACAGCTGCAGAACACTGAAGCTTTCTTT	CAQRQLQNTEAFF
TRBJ2-3	NA	TRBV29-1	NA	TGCAGCGTTGACTCCCTCGAGACAGGGACTTTTCATGGGGCAGATACGCAGTATTTT	CSVDSLETGTFHGADTQYF
TRBJ2-1	TRBD2	TRBV6-1	NA	TGTGCCAGCAGTGGGATGGGACTAAAATCGGTTGAGGATGAGCAGTTCTTC	CASSGMGLKSVEDEQFF
TRBJ2-5	NA	TRBV6-1	once	TGTGCCAGCAGTGACGGAGGGGGCGTGCAGACCCAGTACTTC	CASSDGGGVQTQYF
TRBJ1-1	TRBD1	TRBV6-5	NA	TGTGCCAGCAGTTACTCGGGCAGGGGGCATATCACTGAAGCTTTCTTT	CASSYSGRGHITEAFF
TRBJ2-3	NA	TRBV9	NA	TGTGCCAGCAGCGTAACCGGGACAGATACGCAGTATTTT	CASSVTGTDTQYF
TRBJ1-1	NA	TRBV28	NA	TGTGCCAGCAGTTCCGGTCGGAACACTGAAGCTTTCTTT	CASSSGRNTEAFF
TRBJ1-1	NA	TRBV19	NA	TGTGCCAGTAGTATGTCGGGGGGCGCGGGCACTGAAGCTTTCTTT	CASSMSGGAGTEAFF
TRBJ2-7	NA	TRBV7-9	few	TGTGCCAGCAGCCGAATGATTCCCCGGAGCCACGAGCAGTACTTC	CASSRMIPRSHEQYF
TRBJ2-1	NA	TRBV18	NA	TGTGCCAGCTCACCAGGGAGGGGGGGTGAGCAGTTCTTC	CASSPGRGGEQFF
TRBJ2-5	NA	TRBV25-1	NA	TGTGCCAGCAGTGACCCAGGGAATACATATGAAGAGACCCAGTACTTC	CASSDPGNTYEETQYF
TRBJ1-5	TRBD1	TRBV6-5	few	TGTGCCAGCAGTTCTCTGACAGGGAGCAATCAGCCCCAGCATTTT	CASSSLTGSNQPQHF
TRBJ2-1	TRBD2	TRBV7-6	NA	TGTGCCAGCAGCTTAAAGGCCCAGCGGGAGGCGGGGAATGAGCAGTTCTTC	CASSLKAQREAGNEQFF
TRBJ1-1	TRBD1	TRBV19	NA	TGTGCCAGTAGTATACTGACAGGGGGTAACACTGAAGCTTTCTTT	CASSILTGGNTEAFF
TRBJ2-5	NA	TRBV15	NA	TGTGCCCCCTCCCAGGGCGTGGGGGCGTGCATCCAAGAGACCCAGTACTTC	CAPSQGVGACIQETQYF
TRBJ1-5	NA	TRBV19	NA	TGTGCCAGTAGCCCCCGGGGAGGGGAAGGCAATCAGCCCCAGCATTTT	CASSPRGGEGNQPQHF
TRBJ2-1	NA	TRBV4-2	NA	TGTGCCAGCAGCCAAGTGGCCCAGGGTAGATTGGGCAATGAGCAGTTCTTC	CASSQVAQGRLGNEQFF
TRBJ2-7	TRBD2	TRBV19	NA	TGTGCCAGTAGTATTGGTAGCGGGATCTACGAGCAGTACTTC	CASSIGSGIYEQYF
TRBJ2-7	NA	TRBV13	NA	TGTGCCAGCAGCTCGAAGATTTTAGCCTACGAGCAGTACTTC	CASSSKILAYEQYF
TRBJ2-1	TRBD2	TRBV5-1	NA	TGCGCCAGCAGCTTGCGGGGGGGGCTCTACAATGAGCAGTTCTTC	CASSLRGGLYNEQFF
TRBJ1-3	NA	TRBV6-1	NA	TGTGCCAGCAGTGAATACGGGATTCAAGGAGACACCATATATTTT	CASSEYGIQGDTIYF
TRBJ2-7	TRBD2	TRBV27	NA	TGTGCCAGCAGTCCGCTCGCCGGACTAGCAGGTGCCCCGTACGAGCAGTACTTC	CASSPLAGLAGAPYEQYF
TRBJ1-5	TRBD1	TRBV5-1	NA	TGCGCCAGCAGCCCCGGGACAGGGAATCAGCCCCAGCATTTT	CASSPGTGNQPQHF
TRBJ2-3	NA	TRBV9	few	TGTGCCAGCAGCGTAGAGGTCGCAGGGGCAGATACGCAGTATTTT	CASSVEVAGADTQYF
TRBJ2-3	NA	TRBV29-1	NA	TGCAGCGTTGAAGATACAGGGCTGATCACAGATACGCAGTATTTT	CSVEDTGLITDTQYF
TRBJ2-1	NA	TRBV5-1	NA	TGCGCCAGCAGCGCAAACCTAGGGGTTAGTGAGCAGTTCTTC	CASSANLGVSEQFF